The source of this T cell receptor beta chain is a study of patients and donors after allogeneic stem cell transplantation. TCRdb passed the RT-PCR reads through MiXCR, listing each CDR3 protein once. The sample lists about 960,000 distinct CDR3 sequences, roughly 18% occurring once. This clonotype was detected many times. Sequenced: blood, either unsorted or a sorted T cell fraction (not recorded which). This clonotype originated in a human donor who was either an allogeneic HSCT recipient or a stem cell or donor lymphocyte infusion donor (not recorded which). It is not recorded whose cells these are; they may come from a transplant donor.

CDR3 amino acids: CASSQPFRDRGKGYTF. CDR3 DNA sequence: TGTGCCAGCAGCCAACCTTTCCGGGACAGGGGGAAGGGCTACACCTTC. The chain uses TRBV11-2 and TRBJ1-2; TRBD1 aligns across 11 bases. Germline CDR1 and CDR2: SGHAT and FQNNGV. The trim removed 5 bases at V and 8 bases at J, leaving 13 bases unmatched. The length of the CDR3 is 16 residues.